This T cell receptor (beta chain) was retrieved from a study of beta chain features in type 1 diabetes. There are a few counts of this clone. The antigen remains undetermined. Study-level points and caveats: All four CD4+ subsets of Type 1 diabetes patients contained TCRB CDR3s that were moderately but significantly shorter. Sequencing the cDNA could make cells with high TCR expression show up more than they should. Relative to healthy donors, patients appeared to have naive, central memory and Treg TCRB repertoires that were more similar.

Since all of the isolated RNA was reverse transcribed, expressed TCRB transcripts were what got sequenced. Assay: immunoSEQ multiplex PCR; the TCRdb copy retains only in-frame clones and omits some. The sample carries 150,000 to 170,000 clones, 10% recorded once. V shed 1 base and J 4 bases; nucleotides not matched to a gene: 3. The CDR3 runs to 15 residues. Germline loops: CDR1 LNHNV, CDR2 YYDKDF (reference sequence). This TCR came from a man aged 30-40 years with type 1 diabetes. The specimen sequenced was central memory CD4+ T cells from blood. This sequence joins TRBV15 and TRBJ2-3; 9 positions agree with TRBD2. Here the CDR3 DNA reads TGTGCCACCAGCAGAGGAGCGGGAGGTTCAGATACGCAGTATTTT. Its translation: CATSRGAGGSDTQYF.